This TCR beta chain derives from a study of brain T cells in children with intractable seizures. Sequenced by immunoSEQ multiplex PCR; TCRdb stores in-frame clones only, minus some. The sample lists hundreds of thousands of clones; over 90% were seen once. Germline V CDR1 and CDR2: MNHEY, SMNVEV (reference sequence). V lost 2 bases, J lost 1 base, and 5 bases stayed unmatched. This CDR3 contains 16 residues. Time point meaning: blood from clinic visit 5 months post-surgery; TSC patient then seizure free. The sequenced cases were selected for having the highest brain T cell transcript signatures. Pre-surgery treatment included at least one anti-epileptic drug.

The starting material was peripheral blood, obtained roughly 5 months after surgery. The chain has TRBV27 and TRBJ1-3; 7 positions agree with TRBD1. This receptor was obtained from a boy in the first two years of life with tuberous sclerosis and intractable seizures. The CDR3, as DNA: TGTGCCAGCAGTTTAAAGGGACAGACTTCTGGAAACACCATATATTTT. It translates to CASSLKGQTSGNTIYF.